The clone carrying this T cell receptor beta chain was seen a handful of times. What it recognizes is unknown. This sample is part of a study of T cell repertoires in cytomegalovirus infection. Study context: Selected CMV epitopes included recently identified HLA-C-restricted ones as well as well-studied HLA-B-restricted ones. TCR beta signatures that were public indicated CMV infection and matching HLA type.

In germline, CDR1 is SEHNR, CDR2 FQNEAQ (reference sequence). V lost 5 bases, J lost 2 bases, and 10 bases lay in between. This CDR3 spans 14 amino acids. TCRdb itself ran the reads through MiXCR, one entry per CDR3 protein. The sample lists approximately 990,000 distinct CDR3 sequences; roughly 31% were seen once. Study-level points and caveats: Carriers of CMV plus the relevant HLA were identified by cumulative public TCR beta family frequency. Dominant in the ex vivo response were TCR beta clonotypes restricted by HLA-C and specific for CMV.

The rearrangement joins TRBV7-9 to TRBJ1-3; a weak D match, TRBD1 (5 bases). This TCR derives from a human donor in good health (CMV status not recorded). Some clones in this sample may be carry-over from other donors' samples. The material sequenced was cultured CD8+ T cells from PBMCs, taken from culture after CMV antigen stimulation. This chain's CDR3 is CASSRDRAGNTIYF. CDR3 sequence (DNA): TGTGCCAGCAGCCGTGACAGAGCTGGAAACACCATATATTTT.